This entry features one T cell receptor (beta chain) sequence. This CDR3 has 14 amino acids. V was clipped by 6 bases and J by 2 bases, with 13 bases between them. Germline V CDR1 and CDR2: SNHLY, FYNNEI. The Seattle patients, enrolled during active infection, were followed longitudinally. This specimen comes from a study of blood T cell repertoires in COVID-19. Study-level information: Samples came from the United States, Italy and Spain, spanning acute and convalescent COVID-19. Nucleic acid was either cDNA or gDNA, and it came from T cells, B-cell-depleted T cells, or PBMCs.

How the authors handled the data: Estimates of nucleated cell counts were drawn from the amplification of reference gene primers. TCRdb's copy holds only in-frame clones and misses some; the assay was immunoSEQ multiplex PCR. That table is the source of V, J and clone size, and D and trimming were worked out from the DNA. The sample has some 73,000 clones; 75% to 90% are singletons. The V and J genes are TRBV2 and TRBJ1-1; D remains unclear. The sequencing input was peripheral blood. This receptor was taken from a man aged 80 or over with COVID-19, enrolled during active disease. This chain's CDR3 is CASREQSVNTEAFF. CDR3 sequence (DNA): TGTGCCAGCAGGGAACAGAGCGTAAACACTGAAGCTTTCTTT.